The 28 T cell receptor beta chains reported below all come from one sample, sequenced in a study of blood T cell repertoires in COVID-19. TCRdb's copy holds only in-frame clones and misses some; the assay was immunoSEQ multiplex PCR. The data contain 140,000 or so clones, 80% of them seen just once; the ten biggest clones take up 3.5% to 4%. The sequenced sample was peripheral blood. The receptor set was obtained from a man between 70 and 80 years old who had recovered from COVID-19.

This clone has just one count. V and J are TRBV9 and TRBJ1-4; 7 bases agree with TRBD1. V lost 0 bases to trimming and J lost 5 bases; unmatched junction nucleotides: 7. Germline CDR1 SGDLS, CDR2 YYNGEE. This CDR3 contains 16 residues. The CDR3 sequence: CASSVGVTGLNEKLFF. The CDR3 DNA sequence: TGTGCCAGCAGCGTAGGAGTGACAGGGCTAAATGAAAAACTGTTTTTT. Variable domain in full (rest from reference TRBV9 and TRBJ1-4): DSGVTQTPKHLITATGQRVTLRCSPRSGDLSVYWYQQSLDQGLQFLIQYYNGEERAKGNILERFSAQQFPDLHSELNLSSLELGDSALYFCASSVGVTGLNEKLFFGSGTQLSVL.

This rearrangement joins TRBV5-8 to TRBJ2-1; D unclear. Germline CDR1 reads SGHTS; CDR2 reads YDEGEE. The CDR3 runs 15 residues. Trimming stripped 2 bases from V and 8 bases from J, with 17 bases between. The CDR3 region has the DNA TGTGCCAGCAGCTTTGGTCAAATCCGAGGCGATGAGCAGTTCTTC. Encoded protein: CASSFGQIRGDEQFF.

The rearrangement uses TRBV5-4 and TRBJ2-7, with TRBD1 matching 7 bases. The CDR3 loop spans 15 amino acids. Germline assignment: CDR1 SGHNT and CDR2 YYREEE (reference sequence). V shed 4 bases and J 2 bases; nucleotides not matched to a gene: 9. CDR3: CASSLRQGDPYEQYF. In DNA, the CDR3 is TGTGCCAGCAGCCTCCGACAGGGAGATCCCTACGAGCAGTACTTC.

The chain carries TRBV2 and TRBJ2-1, with 7 bases aligning to TRBD2. CDR1 is SNHLY and CDR2 is FYNNEI in the germline V gene. J was trimmed by 6 bases and V by 6 bases; bases with no gene match: 11. The CDR3 covers 15 residues. CDR3 sequence (DNA): TGTGCCAGCAGCGATTTGGGGGGGATCCTCAATGAGCAGTTCTTC. Amino acids: CASSDLGGILNEQFF.

This clone has more than one count but fewer than ten. The chain employs TRBV29-1 and TRBJ2-7; 13 nucleotides align to TRBD2. The germline V gene encodes CDR1 SQVTM and CDR2 ANQGSEA. The CDR3 length is 15 residues. Losses at the gene ends were 8 bases for V and 3 bases for J; bases not matched to a gene: 10. The CDR3 nucleotides read TGCAGCTTCGGGGAAGGGACTAGCGGGAACTACGAGCAGTACTTC. This sequence encodes CSFGEGTSGNYEQYF.

The rearrangement links TRBV21-1 to TRBJ2-4; the table's D call, TRBD2, has no DNA check behind it. TRBV21-1 is an annotated pseudogene. The CDR3 covers 16 residues. The CDR3 loop is CASSSDSGVYKNIQYF. The CDR3 DNA sequence: TGTGCCAGCAGCAGTGATAGCGGGGTATACAAAAACATTCAGTACTTC.

V usage is TRBV19 and J usage is TRBJ2-7, with D perhaps TRBD2 (8 bases). CDR3 length: 16 amino acids. Looked up from germline, CDR1 is LNHDA and CDR2 is SQIVND (reference sequence). The germline V and J ends were trimmed by 4 bases and 1 base, with 17 bases remaining between them. CDR3 sequence: CASSTGGDSRSYEQYF. CDR3 coding DNA: TGTGCCAGTAGTACGGGAGGGGACAGTCGTTCCTACGAGCAGTACTTC.

J is TRBJ1-2 and V is TRBV28, with 7 positions matching TRBD1. J gave up 4 bases and V 5 bases, and 13 bases lay outside the gene matches. Germline V lookup: CDR1 MDHEN, CDR2 SYDVKM. The CDR3 contains 16 residues. CDR3 in DNA: TGTGCCAGCAGTGTGACCTCGGAGGGGGCGGGCTATGGCTACACCTTC. Amino acids: CASSVTSEGAGYGYTF.

V and J are TRBV7-9 and TRBJ1-1; D call uncertain. Trimming took 5 bases from V and 0 from J, leaving 7 bases between them. Germline V gene sequence: CDR1 SEHNR, CDR2 FQNEAQ (reference sequence). There are 13 residues in the CDR3. For the CDR3, the DNA is TGTGCCAGCAGCCCGCGGTTGAACACTGAAGCTTTCTTT. As protein: CASSPRLNTEAFF.

This chain links TRBV27 with TRBJ1-5, with D unclear. Germline-derived CDR1 and CDR2 are MNHEY and SMNVEV (reference sequence). V was clipped by 5 bases and J by 7 bases, with 12 bases between them. The CDR3 loop spans 13 amino acids. The DNA of the CDR3 is TGTGCCAGCAGTCGACACGGCGAGCAGCCCCAGCATTTT. It codes for CASSRHGEQPQHF.

This chain uses TRBV6-5 with TRBJ1-6, with 8 bases lining up with TRBD1. Germline V gene sequence: CDR1 MNHEY, CDR2 SVGAGI. The V segment lost 6 bases and the J segment 9 bases; nucleotides outside the gene matches: 4. The CDR3 runs to 13 residues. CDR3 nucleotides: TGTGCCAGCAGAAGCACAGGGGGTTCACCCCTCCACTTT. Its translation is CASRSTGGSPLHF.

The V gene is TRBV6-2 or TRBV6-3, the J gene TRBJ1-2; D unresolved. CDR3 length: 13 residues. The V gene's germline CDR1 is MNHEY and CDR2 SVGEGT. The V and J ends lost 4 bases and 8 bases respectively, with 14 bases between them. CDR3 in DNA: TGTGCCAGCAGTTCCACCAGTCCATGGGGCTACACCTTC. As protein: CASSSTSPWGYTF.

In this sample, this clone turned up a few times. The chain couples TRBV5-4 to TRBJ2-5, with D tentatively TRBD1 (5 bases). The germline V and J ends were trimmed by 4 bases and 4 bases, with 8 bases remaining between them. The V gene's germline CDR1 is SGHNT and CDR2 YYREEE (reference sequence). This CDR3 spans 12 amino acids. The CDR3 reads CASSQGAETQYF. As DNA, the CDR3 is TGTGCCAGCAGCCAAGGGGCAGAGACCCAGTACTTC.

This rearrangement joins TRBV27 to TRBJ2-5; TRBD2 aligns across 9 bases. Trimming cost V 8 bases and J 4 bases; bases outside gene matches: 5. The CDR3 spans 13 residues. The germline V gene encodes CDR1 MNHEY and CDR2 SMNVEV (reference sequence). This CDR3 is CASRGGGRETQYF. The CDR3 region has the DNA TGTGCCAGCCGCGGGGGGGGACGAGAGACCCAGTACTTC.

This clone was seen a handful of times. The CDR3 region has the DNA TGTGCCTGGACCTTGGACAGGGCCAACACCATATATTTT. It specifies CAWTLDRANTIYF. V is TRBV30 and J is TRBJ1-3; the match to TRBD1 covers 8 bases. The CDR3 consists of 13 residues. Trimming took 4 bases from V and 7 from J; bases not matched to a gene: 6. The V gene's germline CDR1 is GTSNPN and CDR2 SVGIG (reference sequence).

This clone was observed a few times. The rearrangement links TRBV9 to TRBJ1-5, with D uncertain. Germline assignment: CDR1 SGDLS and CDR2 YYNGEE. V was cut by 0 bases and J by 7 bases, with 11 bases left in between. The CDR3 is 14 residues long. The CDR3 is CASSVAGIIQPQHF. The CDR3 DNA is TGTGCCAGCAGCGTAGCTGGCATTATACAGCCCCAGCATTTT.

The V gene is TRBV7-7, the J gene TRBJ2-7, with D possibly matching TRBD2 (6 bases). Trimming cost V 5 bases and J 7 bases, with 21 bases left between them. CDR1 and CDR2 (germline): SSHAT, FNYEAQ (reference sequence). The CDR3 covers 15 residues. In DNA form, the CDR3 reads TGTGCCAGCAGCCCCGGGACTTCCGAGGAGGTTGAGCAGTACTTC. Its protein is CASSPGTSEEVEQYF. Full variable domain (missing parts from reference TRBV7-7 and TRBJ2-7): GAGVSQSPRYKVTKRGQDVTLRCDPISSHATLYWYQQALGQGPEFLTYFNYEAQPDKSGLPSDRFSAERPEGSISTLTIQRTEQRDSAMYRCASSPGTSEEVEQYFGPGTRLTVT.

This clone was picked up a small number of times. The chain has TRBV4-1 and TRBJ1-2; 9 positions match TRBD1. The CDR3 loop spans 16 amino acids. CDR1 is MGHRA, CDR2 YSYEKL, per germline. Trimming cost V 5 bases and J 6 bases; bases outside gene matches: 13. This CDR3 is CASSSSPGQGLNGYTF. The CDR3 DNA reads TGCGCCAGCAGCTCGTCACCGGGACAGGGACTGAATGGCTACACCTTC.

The V and J genes are TRBV3-1 (or the pseudogene TRBV3-2) and TRBJ2-2, with TRBD2 matching over 14 bases. Germline-derived CDR1 and CDR2 are LGHDT and YNNKEL (reference sequence). V lost 1 base and J lost 4; bases outside the gene matches: 8. The CDR3 runs to 19 residues. The CDR3 region has the DNA TGTGCCAGCAGCCAAGCCGGGACTAGCGGGAGTCGTGGCACCGGGGAGCTGTTTTTT. Protein sequence: CASSQAGTSGSRGTGELFF.

The chain is built from TRBV12-3 or TRBV12-4 and TRBJ2-1; 7 positions agree with TRBD2. Germline trimming cut 8 bases from V and 10 bases from J; bases unmatched to any gene: 8. The CDR3 is made up of 12 amino acids. The CDR3 protein is CASGPGGWEQFF. Here the CDR3 DNA reads TGTGCCAGCGGTCCGGGAGGATGGGAGCAGTTCTTC.

The chain joins TRBV12-3 or TRBV12-4 to TRBJ2-1, with D perhaps TRBD2 (6 bases). The CDR3 is 12 amino acids. V was pared by 6 bases and J by 8 bases, with 11 bases between. Written as DNA, the CDR3 is TGTGCCAGCAGCCACGGCGGGGATGAGCAGTTCTTC. Its translation: CASSHGGDEQFF.

This clone has only one observation. The rearrangement joins TRBV6-5 to TRBJ1-5; D is undetermined. Between the trimmed V and J ends, which lost 0 bases and 7 bases, there was a span of 7 bases. The length of the CDR3 is 13 residues. Per the germline V gene, CDR1 is MNHEY and CDR2 is SVGAGI. CDR3 in DNA: TGTGCCAGCAGTTACTCCCCGTCCCAGCCCCAGCATTTT. Translated, it gives CASSYSPSQPQHF.

The CDR3 region is CASSHLGDRGSEQYF. CDR3 coding DNA: TGTGCCAGCAGTCACCTCGGGGACAGGGGCAGTGAGCAGTACTTC. The chain joins TRBV6-6 to TRBJ2-7, with 10 nucleotides matching TRBD1. The CDR3 totals 15 residues. Germline CDR1 MNHNY, CDR2 SVGAGI (reference sequence). Trimming cost V 5 bases and J 7 bases; bases outside gene matches: 11.

This chain uses TRBV14 with TRBJ2-1; 8 bases are shared with TRBD2. Trimming cost V 6 bases and J 6 bases; bases outside gene matches: 16. CDR1 is SGHDN, CDR2 FVKESK, per germline. CDR3 length equals 17 residues. The CDR3 sequence is CASSPGVAGLHLNEQFF. CDR3 in DNA: TGTGCCAGCAGTCCAGGAGTAGCGGGACTCCACCTCAATGAGCAGTTCTTC.

The V and J genes are TRBV5-1 and TRBJ2-7, with 10 bases identical to TRBD2. The germline V gene has CDR1 SGHRS and CDR2 YFSETQ. The length of the CDR3 is 16 residues. V was pared by 0 bases and J by 4 bases, with 7 bases of the junction left unmatched. The CDR3 region has the DNA TGCGCCAGCAGCTTGGGGCCCGGGACTAGCGCTTACGAGCAGTACTTC. The encoded protein is CASSLGPGTSAYEQYF. The full variable domain, with the rest looked up from reference TRBV5-1 and TRBJ2-7, is KAGVTQTPRYLIKTRGQQVTLSCSPISGHRSVSWYQQTPGQGLQFLFEYFSETQRNKGNFPGRFSGRQFSNSRSEMNVSTLELGDSALYLCASSLGPGTSAYEQYFGPGTRLTVT.

V gene TRBV5-4 combines with J gene TRBJ1-6; weak D call: TRBD1 (5 bases). The CDR3 has 15 residues. In germline, CDR1 is SGHNT, CDR2 YYREEE (reference sequence). Trimming stripped 4 bases from V and 0 bases from J, with 8 bases between. The CDR3 spells CASSTGGSYNSPLHF. CDR3 nucleotide sequence: TGTGCCAGCAGCACCGGGGGCTCCTATAATTCACCCCTCCACTTT.

The chain combines TRBV4-1 with TRBJ2-1; TRBD2 matches at 11 bases. Germline CDR1 is MGHRA and CDR2 is YSYEKL. With V trimmed by 2 bases and J by 8 bases, 11 bases remained unmatched. The CDR3 contains 17 residues. Written as DNA, the CDR3 is TGCGCCAGCAGCCAACTAGGACTAGCGGGTCTTCAGCATGAGCAGTTCTTC. This sequence encodes CASSQLGLAGLQHEQFF.

The genes are TRBV5-4 and TRBJ2-6; no clear D. The CDR3 runs 16 residues. The germline V gene encodes CDR1 SGHNT and CDR2 YYREEE (reference sequence). Trimming shortened V by 5 bases and J by 1 base, and 13 bases separated the two germline ends. CDR3 sequence reads: CASSQTQTSGANVLTF. In DNA, the CDR3 is TGTGCCAGCAGTCAGACCCAGACTTCTGGGGCCAACGTCCTGACTTTC.